A selection of T cell receptor beta chains follows, all from one sample in a study of blood T cells in healthy people across ages. Each CDR3 protein gets one entry after TCRdb re-called the 5' RACE reads with MiXCR. The repertoire includes about 1,400,000 distinct CDR3 sequences, roughly 40% of them detected once, and roughly 7.9% sits in the top ten. The sample was blood. These receptors all stem from a woman in her late teens or twenties in good health. The CDR3 runs from the conserved cysteine through the conserved F or W. Fields, in order: D gene, clone size, J gene, CDR3 length, V gene, CDR3 protein, CDR3 DNA. The D gene is left open where the match is weak. A clone size is listed for some rows: how often the clone was seen (once, few, many), or a class if it is expanded.

>-|-|TRBJ2-1|14|TRBV5-6
CASSSMDIYNEQFF
TGTGCCAGCAGCTCCATGGACATCTACAATGAGCAGTTCTTC
>-|once|TRBJ2-3|14|TRBV20-1
CSARPTYRADTQYF
TGCAGTGCTAGACCAACCTACAGGGCAGATACGCAGTATTTT
>-|-|TRBJ1-5|15|TRBV28
CASSIRGNTNQPQHF
TGTGCCAGCAGTATCAGGGGTAACACCAATCAGCCCCAGCATTTT
>-|few|TRBJ2-3|15|TRBV5-1
CASSRTDSSTDTQYF
TGCGCCAGCAGCCGGACAGATTCTAGCACAGATACGCAGTATTTT
>TRBD1|once|TRBJ2-6|14|TRBV25-1
CASSAGQGANVLTF
TGTGCCAGCAGTGCGGGACAGGGGGCCAACGTCCTGACTTTC
>TRBD1|few|TRBJ1-2|13|TRBV10-3
CAISAGGSYGYTF
TGTGCCATCAGTGCAGGGGGATCCTATGGCTACACCTTC
>TRBD1|-|TRBJ2-5|17|TRBV12-3/TRBV12-4
CASSFCPQDRGRETQYF
TGTGCCAGCAGTTTTTGCCCCCAGGACAGGGGACGAGAGACCCAGTACTTC
>-|-|TRBJ1-5|12|TRBV7-2
CASSLNFQPQHF
TGTGCCAGCAGCTTAAACTTTCAGCCCCAGCATTTT
>-|-|TRBJ2-3|17|TRBV13
CASSAYGTSLGADTQYF
TGTGCCAGCAGCGCATACGGGACGTCCCTTGGGGCAGATACGCAGTATTTT
>TRBD1|-|TRBJ2-5|14|TRBV28
CASSPGQAYNEQYF
TGTGCCAGCAGTCCGGGACAGGCTTACAATGAGCAGTACTTC
>TRBD1|-|TRBJ1-1|12|TRBV3-1
CASSQGDREAFF
TGTGCCAGCAGCCAAGGGGACAGGGAAGCTTTCTTT
>-|-|TRBJ2-2|16|TRBV18
CASSPPEGPDTGELFF
TGTGCCAGCTCACCACCTGAGGGGCCTGACACCGGGGAGCTGTTTTTT
>TRBD2|few|TRBJ2-1|16|TRBV5-1
CASSLSGTSGYNEQFF
TGCGCCAGCAGCCTAAGTGGGACTAGCGGGTACAATGAGCAGTTCTTC
>-|-|TRBJ2-5|16|TRBV4-2
CASSQGSGSVQETQYF
TGTGCCAGCAGCCAAGGATCGGGATCGGTCCAAGAGACCCAGTACTTC
>-|-|TRBJ1-1|14|TRBV27
CASSIRSMNTEAFF
TGTGCCAGCAGTATACGTTCGATGAACACTGAAGCTTTCTTT
>TRBD2|-|TRBJ2-1|16|TRBV6-5
CASSLKPGTSVAEQFF
TGTGCCAGCAGCCTTAAACCCGGGACTAGCGTAGCTGAGCAGTTCTTC
>-|-|TRBJ1-2|15|TRBV4-1
CASSPGQTQYDGYTF
TGCGCCAGCAGCCCCGGACAAACTCAATACGATGGCTACACCTTC
>-|-|TRBJ1-1|11|TRBV20-1
CSAEVSPEAFF
TGCAGTGCCGAAGTGTCTCCGGAAGCTTTCTTT
>-|-|TRBJ2-3|13|TRBV10-3
CAISDPNTDTQYF
TGTGCCATCAGTGACCCCAATACAGATACGCAGTATTTT
>-|few|TRBJ2-3|16|TRBV4-1
CASSHPGRWGTDTQYF
TGCGCCAGCAGCCATCCCGGACGATGGGGCACAGATACGCAGTATTTT
>TRBD2|few|TRBJ2-7|13|TRBV27
CASSWGTSYEQYF
TGTGCCAGCAGTTGGGGGACTAGCTACGAGCAGTACTTC
>-|few|TRBJ2-7|16|TRBV27
CASSRGHMLSSYEQYF
TGTGCCAGCAGTAGAGGACACATGTTAAGCTCCTACGAGCAGTACTTC
>TRBD1|-|TRBJ1-5|16|TRBV28
CASSFWDRGALEPQHF
TGTGCCAGCAGTTTCTGGGACAGGGGCGCCCTGGAGCCCCAGCATTTT
>-|-|TRBJ2-5|15|TRBV20-1
CSASPPWGGQETQYF
TGCAGTGCTAGTCCCCCTTGGGGTGGGCAAGAGACCCAGTACTTC
>TRBD2|few|TRBJ2-5|13|TRBV3-1
CASSRNPGGTQYF
TGTGCCAGCAGTCGAAACCCGGGAGGGACCCAGTACTTC
>TRBD1|-|TRBJ1-1|17|TRBV12-5
CASGLPGQGAVGTEAFF
TGTGCTAGTGGTTTGCCAGGACAGGGGGCGGTGGGGACTGAAGCTTTCTTT
>-|-|TRBJ2-3|13|TRBV5-1
CASKGTYTDTQYF
TGCGCCAGCAAGGGGACATACACAGATACGCAGTATTTT
>-|-|TRBJ2-5|11|TRBV6-2/TRBV6-3
CAAAGGETQYF
TGTGCCGCGGCCGGGGGAGAGACCCAGTACTTC
>TRBD2|-|TRBJ2-3|14|TRBV2
CANSLAGGRDTQYF
TGTGCCAATTCACTAGCGGGGGGGAGGGATACGCAGTATTTT
>TRBD1|few|TRBJ2-3|14|TRBV7-2
CASIDRGRTDTQYF
TGTGCCAGCATTGACAGGGGCCGCACAGATACGCAGTATTTT
>TRBD1|few|TRBJ2-1|13|TRBV10-3
CAISETGENEQFF
TGTGCCATCAGTGAGACAGGGGAGAATGAGCAGTTCTTC
>TRBD2|few|TRBJ2-1|18|TRBV12-3/TRBV12-4
CASSFEPSLAGYYNEQFF
TGTGCCAGCAGTTTTGAGCCTTCACTAGCGGGATACTACAATGAGCAGTTCTTC
>-|few|TRBJ2-1|16|TRBV11-2
CASSLGGGGQYNEQFF
TGTGCCAGCAGCTTAGGTGGCGGGGGCCAATACAATGAGCAGTTCTTC
>TRBD1|-|TRBJ2-7|14|TRBV3-1
CASSQPDRAHEQYF
TGTGCCAGCAGCCAACCAGACAGGGCGCACGAGCAGTACTTC
>-|few|TRBJ2-1|15|TRBV7-2
CASSLRETAYNEQFF
TGTGCCAGCAGCCTCCGTGAGACAGCTTACAATGAGCAGTTCTTC